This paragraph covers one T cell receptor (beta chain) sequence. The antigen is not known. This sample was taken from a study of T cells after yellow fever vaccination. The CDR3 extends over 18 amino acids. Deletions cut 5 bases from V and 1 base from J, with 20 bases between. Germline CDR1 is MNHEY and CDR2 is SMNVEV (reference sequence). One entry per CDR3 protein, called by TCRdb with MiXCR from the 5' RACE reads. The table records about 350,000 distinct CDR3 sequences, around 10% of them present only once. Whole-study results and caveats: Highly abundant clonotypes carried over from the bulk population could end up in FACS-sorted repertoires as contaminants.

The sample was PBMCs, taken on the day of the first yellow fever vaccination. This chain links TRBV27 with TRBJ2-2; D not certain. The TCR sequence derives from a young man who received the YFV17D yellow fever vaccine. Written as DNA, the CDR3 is TGTGCCAGCAGTCCCAAGTCTCTTCTGACTGTGAACACCGGGGAGCTGTTTTTT. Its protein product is CASSPKSLLTVNTGELFF.